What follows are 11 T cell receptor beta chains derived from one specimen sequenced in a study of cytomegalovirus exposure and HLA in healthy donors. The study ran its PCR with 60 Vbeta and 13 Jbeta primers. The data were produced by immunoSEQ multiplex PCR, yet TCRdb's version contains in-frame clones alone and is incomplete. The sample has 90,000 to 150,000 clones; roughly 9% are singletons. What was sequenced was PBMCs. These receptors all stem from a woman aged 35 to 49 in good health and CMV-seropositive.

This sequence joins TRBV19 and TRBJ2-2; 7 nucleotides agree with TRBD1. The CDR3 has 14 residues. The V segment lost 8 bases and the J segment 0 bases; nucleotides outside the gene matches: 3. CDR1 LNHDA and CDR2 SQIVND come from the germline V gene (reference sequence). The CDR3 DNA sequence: TGTGCCAGTTTAAGGGGGCCGAACACCGGGGAGCTGTTTTTT. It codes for CASLRGPNTGELFF.

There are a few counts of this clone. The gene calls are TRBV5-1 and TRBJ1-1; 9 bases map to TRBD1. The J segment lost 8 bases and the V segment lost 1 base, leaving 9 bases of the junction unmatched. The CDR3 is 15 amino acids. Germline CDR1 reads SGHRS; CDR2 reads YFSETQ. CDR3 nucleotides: TGCGCCAGCAGCTTGTCCCGGGACAGGGTTGGGGAAGCTTTCTTT. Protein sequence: CASSLSRDRVGEAFF.

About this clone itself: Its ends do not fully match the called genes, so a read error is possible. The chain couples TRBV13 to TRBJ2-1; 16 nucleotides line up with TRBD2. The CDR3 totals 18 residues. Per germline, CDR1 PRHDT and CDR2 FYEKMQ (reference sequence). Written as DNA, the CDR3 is TGTGCCAGCAGCCCGGGACTAGCGGGGGGGCCGCTCAACAATGCGCAGTTCTTC. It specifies CASSPGLAGGPLNNAQFF.

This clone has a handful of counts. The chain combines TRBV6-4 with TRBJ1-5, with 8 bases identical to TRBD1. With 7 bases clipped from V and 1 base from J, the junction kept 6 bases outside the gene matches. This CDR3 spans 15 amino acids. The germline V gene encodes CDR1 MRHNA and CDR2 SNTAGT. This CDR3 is CASIEGQASNQPQHF. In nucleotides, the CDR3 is TGTGCCAGCATTGAGGGACAGGCGAGCAATCAGCCCCAGCATTTT.

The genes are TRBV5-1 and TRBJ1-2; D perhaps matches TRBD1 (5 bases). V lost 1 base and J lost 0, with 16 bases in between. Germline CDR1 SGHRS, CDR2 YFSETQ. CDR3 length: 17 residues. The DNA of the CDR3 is TGCGCCAGCAGCTTGAGCGGGCGGCAGGGCCCTAACTATGGCTACACCTTC. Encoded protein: CASSLSGRQGPNYGYTF. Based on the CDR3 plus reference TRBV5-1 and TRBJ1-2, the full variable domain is KAGVTQTPRYLIKTRGQQVTLSCSPISGHRSVSWYQQTPGQGLQFLFEYFSETQRNKGNFPGRFSGRQFSNSRSEMNVSTLELGDSALYLCASSLSGRQGPNYGYTFGSGTRLTVV.

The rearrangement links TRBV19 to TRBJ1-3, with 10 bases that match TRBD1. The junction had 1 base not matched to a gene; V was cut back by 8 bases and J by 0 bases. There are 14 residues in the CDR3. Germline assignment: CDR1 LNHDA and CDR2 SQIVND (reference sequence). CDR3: CASGQGDSGNTIYF. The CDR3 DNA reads TGTGCCAGTGGACAGGGGGACTCTGGAAACACCATATATTTT.

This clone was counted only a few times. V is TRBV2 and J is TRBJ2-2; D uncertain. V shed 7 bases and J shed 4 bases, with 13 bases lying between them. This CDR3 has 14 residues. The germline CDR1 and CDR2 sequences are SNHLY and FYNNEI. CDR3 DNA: TGTGCCAGCATTCCCGACATACCCACCGGGGAGCTGTTTTTT. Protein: CASIPDIPTGELFF.

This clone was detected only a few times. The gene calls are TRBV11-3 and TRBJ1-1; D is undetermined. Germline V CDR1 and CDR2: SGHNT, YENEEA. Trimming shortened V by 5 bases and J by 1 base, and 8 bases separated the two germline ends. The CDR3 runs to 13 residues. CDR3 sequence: CASSQHRNTEAFF. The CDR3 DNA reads TGTGCCAGCAGCCAACACCGGAACACTGAAGCTTTCTTT.

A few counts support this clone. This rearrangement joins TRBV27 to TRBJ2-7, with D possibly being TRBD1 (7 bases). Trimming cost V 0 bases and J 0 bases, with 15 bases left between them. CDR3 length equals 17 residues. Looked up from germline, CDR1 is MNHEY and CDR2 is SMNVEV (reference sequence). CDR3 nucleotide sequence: TGTGCCAGCAGTTTATCCCCGGGGGACAGATACTCCTACGAGCAGTACTTC. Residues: CASSLSPGDRYSYEQYF.

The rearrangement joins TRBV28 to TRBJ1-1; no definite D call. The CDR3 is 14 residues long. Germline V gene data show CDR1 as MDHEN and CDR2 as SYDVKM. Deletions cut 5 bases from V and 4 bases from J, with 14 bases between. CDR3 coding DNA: TGTGCCAGCAGTCCCGCTGGCCAAGTCACTGAAGCTTTCTTT. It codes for CASSPAGQVTEAFF. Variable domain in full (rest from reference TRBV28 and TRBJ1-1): DVKVTQSSRYLVKRTGEKVFLECVQDMDHENMFWYRQDPGLGLRLIYFSYDVKMKEKGDIPEGYSVSREKKERFSLILESASTNQTSMYLCASSPAGQVTEAFFGQGTRLTVV.

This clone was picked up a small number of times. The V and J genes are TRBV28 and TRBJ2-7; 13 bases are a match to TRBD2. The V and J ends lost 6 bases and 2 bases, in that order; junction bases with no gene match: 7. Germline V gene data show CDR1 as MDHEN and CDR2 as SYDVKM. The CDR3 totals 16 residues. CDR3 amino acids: CASSRLAGGPAYEQYF. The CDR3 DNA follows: TGTGCCAGCAGCAGACTAGCGGGGGGCCCAGCCTACGAGCAGTACTTC.